The 3 T cell receptor beta chains reported below all come from one sample, sequenced in a study of blood T cell repertoires in COVID-19. The method was immunoSEQ multiplex PCR; TCRdb's version includes in-frame clones alone and lacks a portion of them. Of hundreds of thousands of clones in the sample, about 94% are singletons; the top ten hold 0.82%. The sequenced material came from peripheral blood. These TCRs come from a man in his 60s with COVID-19, enrolled during active disease.

The chain uses TRBV21-1 and TRBJ2-2; the D call in the table, TRBD2, was not verified against the DNA. TRBV21-1 is classified as a pseudogene. The CDR3 is made up of 18 amino acids. The CDR3 nucleotides are TGTGCCAGCAGCAAAATAGGACTAGCGGGAGACCTGCCCGGGGAGCTGTTTTTT. Translating it yields CASSKIGLAGDLPGELFF.

The chain recombines TRBV9 with TRBJ2-3; 13 positions agree with TRBD2. This CDR3 is built from 16 residues. Trimming at V came to 3 bases and at J to 5 bases, leaving 6 bases not matched to a gene. Germline values: CDR1 SGDLS, CDR2 YYNGEE. CDR3 sequence reads: CASSALAGGVGDTQYF. The CDR3 DNA follows: TGTGCCAGCAGCGCACTAGCGGGAGGGGTAGGAGATACGCAGTATTTT.

The gene calls are TRBV16 and TRBJ2-7, with TRBD1 identical over 7 bases. Trimming removed 0 bases from V and 2 bases from J; junction bases left unmatched: 1. The CDR3 has 14 amino acids. Per the germline V gene, CDR1 is KGHSY and CDR2 is FQNENV. The CDR3 spells CASSQSGQTYEQYF. The CDR3 nucleotides are TGTGCCAGCAGCCAATCGGGACAGACCTACGAGCAGTACTTC.